This is a list of T cell receptor beta chains from one sample in a study of blood T cells in healthy people across ages. TCRdb redid the calling of the 5' RACE reads with MiXCR, one entry per CDR3 protein. The sample contains 1,300,000 or so distinct CDR3 sequences, roughly 59% of which appear only once. Source material: blood. These receptors all stem from a young man in good health. Each CDR3 is given with its conserved first and last residue. Fields, in order: V gene, J gene, clone size, D gene, CDR3 protein, CDR3 DNA. The D gene is left open where the match is weak. Size tells how often a clone was seen (once, few, many) or the class of an expanded clone, and some rows leave it out.

>TRBV29-1|TRBJ2-3|-|-
CSVGAGTDTQYF
TGCAGCGTTGGGGCAGGCACAGATACGCAGTATTTT
>TRBV28|TRBJ1-2|-|TRBD1
CASSLIRTGLFYGYTF
TGTGCCAGCAGTTTAATCAGGACAGGGTTGTTCTATGGCTACACCTTC
>TRBV25-1|TRBJ2-5|-|-
CASSGGAQGLGETQYF
TGTGCCAGCAGTGGAGGAGCTCAGGGGCTGGGGGAGACCCAGTACTTC
>TRBV28|TRBJ2-2|few|TRBD1
CASSHGTANTGELFF
TGTGCCAGCAGTCATGGGACAGCGAACACCGGGGAGCTGTTTTTT
>TRBV7-9|TRBJ1-1|-|-
CASSLGSQGREAFF
TGTGCCAGCAGCCTAGGGTCTCAAGGAAGGGAAGCTTTCTTT
>TRBV28|TRBJ1-2|-|-
CASSRELGLYGYTF
TGTGCCAGCAGCCGAGAACTGGGTCTTTATGGCTACACCTTC
>TRBV4-1|TRBJ2-5|-|TRBD2
CASSQDPQTSGIQETQYF
TGCGCCAGCAGCCAAGACCCCCAGACTAGCGGAATACAAGAGACCCAGTACTTC
>TRBV10-3|TRBJ1-1|-|-
CAIIGNTEAFF
TGTGCCATCATTGGGAACACTGAAGCTTTCTTT
>TRBV4-1|TRBJ1-1|few|-
CASSPEGGLAEAFF
TGCGCCAGCAGCCCCGAAGGGGGTCTCGCTGAAGCTTTCTTT
>TRBV4-3|TRBJ2-7|few|-
CASSQDSYGRAYEQYF
TGCGCCAGCAGCCAAGACAGCTATGGCAGGGCCTACGAGCAGTACTTC
>TRBV7-9|TRBJ2-5|few|TRBD2
CASSSPGLAEETQYF
TGTGCCAGCAGCTCGCCGGGACTAGCGGAAGAGACCCAGTACTTC
>TRBV29-1|TRBJ1-1|-|-
CSVGVSGGTEAFF
TGCAGCGTTGGTGTCAGCGGTGGGACTGAAGCTTTCTTT
>TRBV15|TRBJ1-5|-|TRBD1
CATSKDRPNQPQHF
TGTGCCACCAGCAAGGACAGGCCAAATCAGCCCCAGCATTTT
>TRBV20-1|TRBJ2-3|-|TRBD2
CSASAAGLGSSTDTQYF
TGCAGTGCTAGCGCAGCGGGATTGGGTAGTAGCACGGATACGCAGTATTTT
>TRBV10-3|TRBJ2-3|-|-
CAIRHRVTDTQYF
TGTGCCATCAGGCACAGGGTTACAGATACGCAGTATTTT
>TRBV20-1|TRBJ2-7|-|TRBD1
CSAIRDRAGYEQYF
TGCAGTGCTATCCGGGACAGGGCGGGGTACGAGCAGTACTTC
>TRBV4-1|TRBJ2-7|-|-
CASSQDEGGDEQYF
TGCGCCAGCAGCCAAGATGAGGGGGGTGACGAGCAGTACTTC
>TRBV5-1|TRBJ1-1|few|-
CASSGINTEAFF
TGCGCCAGCAGTGGGATAAACACTGAAGCTTTCTTT
>TRBV20-1|TRBJ1-2|-|-
CSARDSRGWGGGYTF
TGCAGTGCTAGAGATTCGAGAGGGTGGGGGGGCGGCTACACCTTC
>TRBV5-1|TRBJ1-1|-|-
CASRLGRETEAFF
TGCGCCAGCAGGTTGGGTAGGGAAACTGAAGCTTTCTTT
>TRBV29-1|TRBJ2-2|few|-
CSVWNRTVNTGELFF
TGCAGCGTTTGGAACAGGACGGTGAACACCGGGGAGCTGTTTTTT
>TRBV20-1|TRBJ1-2|few|-
CSPRGVGDYGYTF
TGCAGTCCCCGCGGGGTGGGAGACTATGGCTACACCTTC
>TRBV4-2|TRBJ2-5|few|TRBD1
CASSQDRGPETQYF
TGTGCCAGCAGCCAAGACAGGGGGCCAGAGACCCAGTACTTC
>TRBV20-1|TRBJ2-7|-|-
CSALDLLGTSYEQYF
TGCAGTGCTTTAGACCTACTGGGGACCTCCTACGAGCAGTACTTC
>TRBV7-8|TRBJ2-1|few|TRBD1
CASSFGQGALNEQFF
TGTGCCAGCAGCTTTGGACAGGGGGCTCTTAATGAGCAGTTCTTC
>TRBV6-6|TRBJ2-7|once|TRBD1
CASNGQGYEQYF
TGTGCCAGTAATGGACAGGGGTACGAGCAGTACTTC
>TRBV19|TRBJ2-1|once|TRBD2
CASNSLAGSYNEQFF
TGTGCCAGTAATTCGCTAGCGGGTTCCTACAATGAGCAGTTCTTC
>TRBV4-3|TRBJ2-7|-|-
CASSQDEQACEQYF
TGCGCCAGCAGCCAAGATGAGCAGGCCTGCGAGCAGTACTTC
>TRBV5-1|TRBJ2-1|-|-
CASSADIGVRVDEQFF
TGCGCCAGCAGCGCCGATATCGGAGTAAGAGTGGATGAGCAGTTCTTC
>TRBV7-9|TRBJ1-1|-|-
CASSLGGLGTEAFF
TGTGCCAGCAGCTTGGGGGGGCTTGGAACTGAAGCTTTCTTT
>TRBV6-5|TRBJ2-4|-|TRBD2
CASSFTSGVLAKNIQYF
TGTGCCAGCAGTTTTACTAGCGGGGTACTAGCCAAAAACATTCAGTACTTC
>TRBV27|TRBJ2-7|few|TRBD2
CASSSPWTSGSEQYF
TGTGCCAGCAGTTCTCCCTGGACTAGCGGGAGCGAGCAGTACTTC
>TRBV20-1|TRBJ2-1|-|-
CSARDLLANEQFF
TGCAGTGCTAGAGATCTCCTTGCTAATGAGCAGTTCTTC
>TRBV28|TRBJ2-7|few|-
CASSPGWGSYEQYF
TGTGCCAGCAGCCCAGGGTGGGGGTCCTACGAGCAGTACTTC
>TRBV20-1|TRBJ1-2|-|-
CSARGELSGGYTF
TGCAGTGCTAGAGGGGAGCTTTCGGGAGGCTACACCTTC
>TRBV14|TRBJ2-3|-|TRBD2
CASSLLTSGVQDTQYF
TGTGCCAGCAGCCTCTTGACTAGCGGGGTGCAGGATACGCAGTATTTT
>TRBV4-1|TRBJ2-7|-|-
CASSQETVREQYF
TGCGCCAGCAGCCAAGAAACCGTTCGCGAGCAGTACTTC
>TRBV12-3/TRBV12-4|TRBJ1-2|few|-
CASSTGPDGYTF
TGTGCCAGCAGTACAGGGCCGGATGGCTACACCTTC
>TRBV2|TRBJ2-1|-|-
CASMVGGYNEQFF
TGTGCCAGCATGGTAGGGGGGTACAATGAGCAGTTCTTC
>TRBV20-1|TRBJ1-6|-|-
CSAREGSRHLSSYNSPLHF
TGCAGTGCTAGAGAGGGCAGTCGGCACCTTAGCTCCTATAATTCACCCCTCCACTTT
>TRBV7-8|TRBJ2-1|-|TRBD2
CASSFAGLAYNNEQFF
TGTGCCAGCAGCTTCGCGGGACTAGCGTATAACAATGAGCAGTTCTTC
>TRBV6-1|TRBJ1-3|-|-
CAWGDLSKRNTIYF
TGTGCCTGGGGAGACCTTTCTAAAAGAAACACCATATATTTT
>TRBV30|TRBJ2-7|-|-
CAGSRAYEQYF
TGTGCCGGGAGCAGGGCCTACGAGCAGTACTTC